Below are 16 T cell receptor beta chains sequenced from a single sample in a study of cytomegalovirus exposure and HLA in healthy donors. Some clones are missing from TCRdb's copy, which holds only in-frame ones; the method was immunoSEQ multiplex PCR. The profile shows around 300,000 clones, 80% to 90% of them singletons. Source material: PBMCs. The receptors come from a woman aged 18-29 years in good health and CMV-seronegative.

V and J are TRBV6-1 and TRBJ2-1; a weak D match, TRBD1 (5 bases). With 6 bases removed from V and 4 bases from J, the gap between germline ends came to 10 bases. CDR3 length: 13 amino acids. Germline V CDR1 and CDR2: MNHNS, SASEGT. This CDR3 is CASRASGYNEQFF. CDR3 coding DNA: TGTGCCAGCAGAGCTTCAGGGTACAATGAGCAGTTCTTC.

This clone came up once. This CDR3 is CASSLGGANNEQFF. In DNA form, the CDR3 reads TGCGCCAGCAGTCTAGGAGGGGCCAACAATGAGCAGTTCTTC. The chain couples TRBV10-1 to TRBJ2-1; possible D gene TRBD2, 6 bases. Germline CDR1 WNHNN, CDR2 SYGVQD (reference sequence). V was pared by 5 bases and J by 5 bases, with 13 bases between. There are 14 residues in the CDR3.

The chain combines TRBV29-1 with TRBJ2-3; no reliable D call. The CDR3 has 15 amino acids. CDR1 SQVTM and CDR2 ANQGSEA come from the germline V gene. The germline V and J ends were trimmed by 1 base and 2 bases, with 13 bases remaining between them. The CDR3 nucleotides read TGCAGCGTTGAAGCCGGCAGGCACCTCACAGATACGCAGTATTTT. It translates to CSVEAGRHLTDTQYF.

The DNA of the CDR3 is TGTGCCAGCAGTGTACTCCCGGTTGGGACAGTCACTGCAACTAATGAAAAACTGTTTTTT. Amino acid sequence: CASSVLPVGTVTATNEKLFF. The rearrangement links TRBV2 to TRBJ1-4; 7 bases align to TRBD1. Germline V lookup: CDR1 SNHLY, CDR2 FYNNEI. The length of the CDR3 is 20 residues. The V gene end was trimmed by 4 bases and the J gene end by 0 bases; junction bases not matched to a gene: 17. The full variable domain, completed using reference TRBV2 and TRBJ1-4, is EPEVTQTPSHQVTQMGQEVILRCVPISNHLYFYWYRQILGQKVEFLVSFYNNEISEKSEIFDDQFSVERPDGSNFTLKIRSTKLEDSAMYFCASSVLPVGTVTATNEKLFFGSGTQLSVL.

CDR3 residues: CASSPGTVFSYEQYF. CDR3 coding DNA: TGTGCCAGCAGCCCTGGGACAGTTTTTTCCTACGAGCAGTACTTC. The chain combines TRBV5-4 with TRBJ2-7; 7 nucleotides line up with TRBD1. V dropped 4 bases and J dropped 1; count of bases not matched to a gene: 8. From germline, CDR1 is SGHNT and CDR2 YYREEE (reference sequence). The CDR3 sequence is 15 residues long.

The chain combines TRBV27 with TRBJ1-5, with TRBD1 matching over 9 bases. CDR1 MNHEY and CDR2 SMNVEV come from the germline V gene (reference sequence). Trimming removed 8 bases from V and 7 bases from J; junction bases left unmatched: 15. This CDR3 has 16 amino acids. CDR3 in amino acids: CASAQAWTGVGQPQHF. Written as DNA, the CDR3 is TGTGCCAGCGCACAAGCCTGGACAGGGGTGGGACAGCCCCAGCATTTT.

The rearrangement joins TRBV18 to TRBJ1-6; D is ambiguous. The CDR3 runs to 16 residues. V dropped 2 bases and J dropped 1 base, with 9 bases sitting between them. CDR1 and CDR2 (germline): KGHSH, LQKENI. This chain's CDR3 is CASSPFAESYNSPLHF. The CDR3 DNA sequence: TGTGCCAGCTCACCATTCGCAGAATCCTATAATTCACCCCTCCACTTT.

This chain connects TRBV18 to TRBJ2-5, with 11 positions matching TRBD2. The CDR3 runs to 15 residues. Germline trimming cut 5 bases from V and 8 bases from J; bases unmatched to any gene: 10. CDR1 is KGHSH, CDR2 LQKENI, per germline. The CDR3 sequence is CASSTTSGGRETQYF. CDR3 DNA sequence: TGTGCCAGCTCAACCACTAGCGGGGGAAGAGAAACCCAGTACTTC.

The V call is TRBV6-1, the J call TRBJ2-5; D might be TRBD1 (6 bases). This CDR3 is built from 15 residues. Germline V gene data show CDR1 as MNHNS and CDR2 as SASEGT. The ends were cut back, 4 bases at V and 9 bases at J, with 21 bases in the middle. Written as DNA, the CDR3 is TGTGCCAGCAGTGCTAGCCGACAGGCCACGTGGGCCCAGTACTTC. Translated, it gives CASSASRQATWAQYF.

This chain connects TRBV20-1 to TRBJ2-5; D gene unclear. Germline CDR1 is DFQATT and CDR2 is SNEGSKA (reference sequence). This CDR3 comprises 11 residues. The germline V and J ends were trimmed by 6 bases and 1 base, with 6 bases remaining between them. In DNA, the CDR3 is TGCAGTGCACCGGGCCAAGAGACCCAGTACTTC. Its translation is CSAPGQETQYF.

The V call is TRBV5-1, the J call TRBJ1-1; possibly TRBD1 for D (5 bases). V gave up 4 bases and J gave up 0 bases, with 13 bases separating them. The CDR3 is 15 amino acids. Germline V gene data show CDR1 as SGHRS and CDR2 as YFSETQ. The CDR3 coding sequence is TGCGCCAGCAGCCCCCGACAGCTCATGAACACTGAAGCTTTCTTT. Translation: CASSPRQLMNTEAFF.

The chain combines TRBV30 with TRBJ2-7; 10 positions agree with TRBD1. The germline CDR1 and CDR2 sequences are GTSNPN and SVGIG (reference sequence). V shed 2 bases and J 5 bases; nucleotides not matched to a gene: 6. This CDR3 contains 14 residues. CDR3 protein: CAWSTTGGEDEQYF. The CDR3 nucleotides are TGTGCCTGGAGTACGACAGGGGGCGAGGACGAGCAGTACTTC.

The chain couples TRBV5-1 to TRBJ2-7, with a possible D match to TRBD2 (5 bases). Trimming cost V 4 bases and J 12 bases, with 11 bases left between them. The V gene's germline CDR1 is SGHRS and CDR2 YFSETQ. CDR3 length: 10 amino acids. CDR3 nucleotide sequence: TGCGCCAGCAGCAGGAAAGAGGGGTACTTC. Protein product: CASSRKEGYF.

The chain's CDR3 is CSVARGHNYGYTF. CDR3 nucleotide sequence: TGCAGCGTTGCCAGGGGCCATAACTATGGCTACACCTTC. The rearrangement uses TRBV29-1 and TRBJ1-2, with D perhaps matching TRBD1 (6 bases). Trimming took 4 bases from V and 1 from J, leaving 10 bases between them. The CDR3 loop spans 13 amino acids. The V gene's germline CDR1 is SQVTM and CDR2 ANQGSEA.

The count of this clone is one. CDR3 residues: CASSFPRDRGADTQYF. The CDR3 region has the DNA TGCGCCAGCAGCTTTCCCCGGGACAGGGGGGCAGATACGCAGTATTTT. The chain employs TRBV5-1 and TRBJ2-3; 11 bases map to TRBD1. The CDR3 has 16 residues. With 2 bases clipped from V and 4 bases from J, the junction kept 6 bases outside the gene matches. Germline V gene sequence: CDR1 SGHRS, CDR2 YFSETQ.

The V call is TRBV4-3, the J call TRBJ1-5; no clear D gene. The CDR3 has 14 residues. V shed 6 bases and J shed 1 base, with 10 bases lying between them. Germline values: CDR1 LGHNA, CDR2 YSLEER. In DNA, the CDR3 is TGCGCCAGCAGTCTAGGACTGAGCAATCAGCCCCAGCATTTT. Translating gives CASSLGLSNQPQHF.